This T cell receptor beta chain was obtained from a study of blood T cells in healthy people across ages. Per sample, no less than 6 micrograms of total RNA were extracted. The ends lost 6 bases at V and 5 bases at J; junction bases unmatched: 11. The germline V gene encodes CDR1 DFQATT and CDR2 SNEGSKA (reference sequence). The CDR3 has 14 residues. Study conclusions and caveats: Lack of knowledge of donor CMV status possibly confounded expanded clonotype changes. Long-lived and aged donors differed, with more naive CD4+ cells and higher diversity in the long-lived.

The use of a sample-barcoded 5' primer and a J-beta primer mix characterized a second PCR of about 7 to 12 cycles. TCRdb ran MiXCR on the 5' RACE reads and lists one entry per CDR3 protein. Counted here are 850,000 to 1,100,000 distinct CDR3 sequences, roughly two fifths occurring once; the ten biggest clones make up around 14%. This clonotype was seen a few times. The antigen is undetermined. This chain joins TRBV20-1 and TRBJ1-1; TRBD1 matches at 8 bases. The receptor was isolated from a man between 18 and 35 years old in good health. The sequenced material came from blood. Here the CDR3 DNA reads TGCAGTGCCGCCAGCCGGACAGGGTTAACTGAAGCTTTCTTT. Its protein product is CSAASRTGLTEAFF.